This T cell receptor beta chain was found in a study of shared clonotypes between healthy human individuals. Looked up from germline, CDR1 is MDHEN and CDR2 is SYDVKM. Trimming removed 5 bases from V and 4 bases from J, with 14 bases in between. The CDR3 consists of 14 residues. Only in-frame clones appear in the TCRdb table, and some are missing; sequencing was by immunoSEQ multiplex PCR. The table lists 2,500,000 or so clones, 80% to 95% of them singletons. This clonotype originated in a man aged 18-30 years in good health. Some clones in this sample may be carry-over from other donors' samples. Sequenced material: naive CD4+ T cells from PBMCs. The subset: CD45RA+ positively selected. The chain uses TRBV28 and TRBJ1-2; tentatively, D is TRBD1 (5 bases). CDR3 residues: CASSPRGISYGYTF. The CDR3 DNA is TGTGCCAGCAGTCCACGGGGGATCAGCTATGGCTACACCTTC.